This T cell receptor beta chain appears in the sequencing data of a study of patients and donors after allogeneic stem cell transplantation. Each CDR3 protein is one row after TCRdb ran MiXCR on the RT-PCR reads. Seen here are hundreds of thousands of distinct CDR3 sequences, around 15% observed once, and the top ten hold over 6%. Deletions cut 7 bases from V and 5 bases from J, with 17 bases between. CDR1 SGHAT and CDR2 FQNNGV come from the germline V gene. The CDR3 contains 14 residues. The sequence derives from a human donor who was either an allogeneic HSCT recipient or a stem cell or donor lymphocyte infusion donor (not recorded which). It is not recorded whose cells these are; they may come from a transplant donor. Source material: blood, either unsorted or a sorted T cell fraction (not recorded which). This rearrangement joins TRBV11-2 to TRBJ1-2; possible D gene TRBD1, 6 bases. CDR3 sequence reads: CASTPAGGGYGYTF. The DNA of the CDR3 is TGTGCCAGCACGCCTGCCGGGGGCGGGTATGGCTACACCTTC.